The source of this T cell receptor (beta chain) is a study of cytomegalovirus exposure and HLA in healthy donors. The PCR ran on 60 Vbeta and 13 Jbeta primers. The protocol was immunoSEQ multiplex PCR, while the TCRdb copy is restricted to in-frame clones and leaves out a portion. The sample lists approximately 140,000 clones, around three quarters occurring once. The V gene end was trimmed by 6 bases and the J gene end by 4 bases; junction bases not matched to a gene: 6. The CDR3 is 14 residues long. The V gene's germline CDR1 is ENHRY and CDR2 SYGVKD. The sample was PBMCs. The gene calls are TRBV10-3 and TRBJ2-5; TRBD2 aligns across 9 bases. This receptor was obtained from a man aged 25 to 40 in good health and CMV-seronegative. The CDR3 region has the DNA TGTGCCATCAGCGGGCGGGAGGGGGGAGAGACCCAGTACTTC. Amino acids: CAISGREGGETQYF.